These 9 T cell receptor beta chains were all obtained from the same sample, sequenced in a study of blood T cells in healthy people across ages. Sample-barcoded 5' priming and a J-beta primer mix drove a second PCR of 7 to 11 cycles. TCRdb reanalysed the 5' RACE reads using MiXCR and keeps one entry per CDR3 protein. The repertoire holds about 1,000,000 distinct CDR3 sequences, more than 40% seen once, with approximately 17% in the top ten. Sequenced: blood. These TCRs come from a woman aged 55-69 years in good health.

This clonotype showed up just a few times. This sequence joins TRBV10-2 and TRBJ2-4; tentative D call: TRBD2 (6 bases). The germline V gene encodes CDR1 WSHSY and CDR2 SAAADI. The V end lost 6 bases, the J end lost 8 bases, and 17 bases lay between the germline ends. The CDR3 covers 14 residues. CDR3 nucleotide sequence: TGCGCCAGCAGGACGGAGGGAGTAGTTGACATTCAGTACTTC. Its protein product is CASRTEGVVDIQYF.

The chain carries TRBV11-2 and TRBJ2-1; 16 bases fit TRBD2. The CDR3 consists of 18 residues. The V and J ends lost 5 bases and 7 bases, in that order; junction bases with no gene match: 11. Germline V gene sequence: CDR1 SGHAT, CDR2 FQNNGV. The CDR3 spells CASSPRWGTSGRGNEQFF. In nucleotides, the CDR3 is TGTGCCAGCAGCCCGCGGTGGGGGACTAGCGGGAGGGGTAATGAGCAGTTCTTC.

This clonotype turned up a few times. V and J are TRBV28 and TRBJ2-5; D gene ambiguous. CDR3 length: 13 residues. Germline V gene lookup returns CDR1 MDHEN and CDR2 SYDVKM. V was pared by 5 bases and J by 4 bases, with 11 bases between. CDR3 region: CASSLWSRETQYF. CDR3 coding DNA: TGTGCCAGCAGTCTTTGGTCGCGAGAGACCCAGTACTTC.

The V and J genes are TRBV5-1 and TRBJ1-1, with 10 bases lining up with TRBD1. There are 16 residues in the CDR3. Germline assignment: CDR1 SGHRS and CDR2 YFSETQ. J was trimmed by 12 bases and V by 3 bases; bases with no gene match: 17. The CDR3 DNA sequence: TGCGCCAGCAGCTCCGACGGGGGGACAGGGGACCGACAAACTTTCTTT. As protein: CASSSDGGTGDRQTFF. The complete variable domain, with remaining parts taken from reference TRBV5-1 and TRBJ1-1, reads KAGVTQTPRYLIKTRGQQVTLSCSPISGHRSVSWYQQTPGQGLQFLFEYFSETQRNKGNFPGRFSGRQFSNSRSEMNVSTLELGDSALYLCASSSDGGTGDRQTFFGQGTRLTVV.

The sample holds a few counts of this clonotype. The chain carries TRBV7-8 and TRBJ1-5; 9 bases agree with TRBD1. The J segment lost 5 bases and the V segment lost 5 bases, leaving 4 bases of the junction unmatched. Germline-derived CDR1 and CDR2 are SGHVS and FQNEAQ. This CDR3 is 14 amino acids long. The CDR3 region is CASSIRTGDQPQHF. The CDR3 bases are TGTGCCAGCAGCATACGGACAGGGGATCAGCCCCAGCATTTT.

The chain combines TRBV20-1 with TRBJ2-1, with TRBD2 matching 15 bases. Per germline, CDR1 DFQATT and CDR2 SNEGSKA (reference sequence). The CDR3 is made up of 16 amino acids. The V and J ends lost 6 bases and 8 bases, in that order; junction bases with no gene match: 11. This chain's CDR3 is CSALPGTSGRWDEQFF. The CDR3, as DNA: TGCAGTGCCCTCCCTGGGACTAGCGGGAGGTGGGATGAGCAGTTCTTC.

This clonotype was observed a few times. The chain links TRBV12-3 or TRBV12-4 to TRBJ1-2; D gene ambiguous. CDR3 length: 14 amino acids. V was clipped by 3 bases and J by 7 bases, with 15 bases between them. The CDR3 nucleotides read TGTGCCAGCAGTTTTGGTCGGCTGAGTCGTGGCTACACCTTC. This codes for CASSFGRLSRGYTF.

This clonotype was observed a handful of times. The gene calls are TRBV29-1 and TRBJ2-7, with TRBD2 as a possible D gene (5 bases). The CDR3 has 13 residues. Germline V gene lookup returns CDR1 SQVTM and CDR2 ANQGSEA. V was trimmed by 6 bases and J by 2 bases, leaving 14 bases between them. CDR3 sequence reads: CSVLSGRAYEQYF. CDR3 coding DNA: TGCAGCGTCCTTTCCGGGCGGGCCTACGAGCAGTACTTC.

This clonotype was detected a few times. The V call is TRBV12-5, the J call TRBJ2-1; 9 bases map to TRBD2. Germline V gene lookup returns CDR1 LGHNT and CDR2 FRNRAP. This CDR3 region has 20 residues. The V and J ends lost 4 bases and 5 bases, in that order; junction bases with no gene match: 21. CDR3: CASGWGGRKVSGSLHNEQFF. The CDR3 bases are TGTGCTAGTGGTTGGGGGGGCAGGAAGGTTAGCGGGAGTTTACACAATGAGCAGTTCTTC.